The 25 T cell receptor beta chains given below trace back to one sample, sequenced in a study of vaccination effects on CD4 cells after COVID-19 (dated by TCRdb to between 2022 and 2023). No cognate antigen is known for these TCRs. In the ViraFEST assay, PBMC were stimulated with viral peptide pools, and antigen-specific CD4+ T cell clonotypes were then identified by expansion using TCR sequencing. After 10 to 11 days of culture, CD4+ T cells were isolated with the EasySep CD4+ T cell isolation kit. To prepare the library, the immunoSEQ multiplex PCR assay was applied. TCRdb's version of the immuneACCESS table is confined to in-frame rearrangements and falls short of the full clone set. An unresolved V gene accounts for under half of the shortfall where checked; the remainder is of unknown origin. The sample has 50,000 to 65,000 clones on record, roughly 81% of them singletons. Jointly, the top ten make up roughly 2.7% of the sample.

The sequencing used CD4+ T cells from PBMCs cultured with HCoV-229E spike peptides, collected before COVID-19 vaccination. In the paper's terms, the cell subset or site label means: HCoV-229E spike overlapping peptide pool stimulation. The receptors originated from a human donor who received a COVID-19 vaccine.

CDR3 protein: CASSDPSSGANVLTF. Here the CDR3 DNA reads TGTGCCAGCAGTGACCCAAGCTCTGGGGCCAACGTCCTGACTTTC. The chain carries TRBV2 and TRBJ2-6; no reliable D call. Germline CDR1 SNHLY, CDR2 FYNNEI. This CDR3 has 15 residues. Deletions cut 3 bases from V and 0 bases from J, with 6 bases between. The whole variable domain, remainder taken from reference TRBV2 and TRBJ2-6, is EPEVTQTPSHQVTQMGQEVILRCVPISNHLYFYWYRQILGQKVEFLVSFYNNEISEKSEIFDDQFSVERPDGSNFTLKIRSTKLEDSAMYFCASSDPSSGANVLTFGAGSRLTVL.

The CDR3 spells CASSYSGGRDGYTF. The CDR3 bases are TGTGCCAGCAGTTACTCGGGGGGCCGGGATGGCTACACCTTC. The V and J genes are TRBV6-5 and TRBJ1-2, with D possibly matching TRBD1 (6 bases). The CDR3 contains 14 residues. CDR1 and CDR2 (germline): MNHEY, SVGAGI. V was trimmed by 0 bases and J by 6 bases, leaving 11 bases between them.

The rearrangement links TRBV25-1 to TRBJ2-3, with D unresolved. Trimming took off 4 bases at V and 0 bases at J, with 8 bases between the two ends. The CDR3 runs to 14 residues. The V gene's germline CDR1 is MGHDK and CDR2 SYGVNS. Written as DNA, the CDR3 is TGTGCCAGCAGTGGCTTGACTAGCACAGATACGCAGTATTTT. Translated, it gives CASSGLTSTDTQYF.

V gene TRBV2 combines with J gene TRBJ2-3; 7 bases fit TRBD2. V lost 6 bases, J lost 6 bases, and 3 bases stayed unmatched. The germline V gene encodes CDR1 SNHLY and CDR2 FYNNEI. The CDR3 loop spans 12 amino acids. CDR3 in amino acids: CASRGEGDTQYF. In DNA, the CDR3 is TGTGCCAGCAGAGGGGAGGGTGATACGCAGTATTTT.

The chain joins TRBV10-3 to TRBJ2-5; D is possibly TRBD1 or TRBD2 (5 bases each). Germline V lookup: CDR1 ENHRY, CDR2 SYGVKD. This CDR3 spans 15 amino acids. Trimming removed 4 bases from V and 1 base from J, with 13 bases in between. CDR3 in DNA: TGTGCCATCAGTGTAGGGGACGGCTCCCAAGAGACCCAGTACTTC. Its translation is CAISVGDGSQETQYF.

This chain links TRBV28 with TRBJ1-1; the D gene is possibly TRBD1 (6 bases). From germline, CDR1 is MDHEN and CDR2 SYDVKM. V was clipped by 3 bases and J by 6 bases, with 14 bases between them. This CDR3 spans 14 amino acids. In DNA form, the CDR3 reads TGTGCCAGCAGTTTGGTAACAGGGTTTTCTGAAGCTTTCTTT. This codes for CASSLVTGFSEAFF.

V is TRBV29-1 and J is TRBJ1-4; 7 bases line up with TRBD1. Trimming cost V 3 bases and J 7 bases; bases outside gene matches: 5. CDR1 and CDR2 from the germline V gene are SQVTM and ANQGSEA. There are 13 residues in the CDR3. In DNA, the CDR3 is TGCAGCGTTGAGAGGGGGCGAGGTGAAAAACTGTTTTTT. Residues: CSVERGRGEKLFF. The full variable domain, with the rest looked up from reference TRBV29-1 and TRBJ1-4, is SAVISQKPSRDICQRGTSLTIQCQVDSQVTMMFWYRQQPGQSLTLIATANQGSEATYESGFVIDKFPISRPNLTFSTLTVSNMSPEDSSIYLCSVERGRGEKLFFGSGTQLSVL.

The chain is built from TRBV4-1 and TRBJ2-5; unclear D gene. The CDR3 runs 15 residues. Trimming took off 1 base at V and 5 bases at J, with 14 bases between the two ends. Germline V gene lookup returns CDR1 MGHRA and CDR2 YSYEKL. The chain's CDR3 is CASSQGYDSPETQYF. As DNA, the CDR3 is TGCGCCAGCAGCCAAGGATATGACTCCCCGGAGACCCAGTACTTC.

The V gene is TRBV6-2 or TRBV6-3, the J gene TRBJ2-7; the D is unclear. Per germline, CDR1 MNHEY and CDR2 SVGEGT. CDR3 length equals 13 residues. The CDR3 nucleotides read TGTGCCAGCAGTCTACTGGGGTCCTCCGAGCAGTACGTC. It encodes CASSLLGSSEQYV.

This chain joins TRBV6-6 and TRBJ1-3, with D hard to call. This CDR3 has 15 residues. Germline V CDR1 and CDR2: MNHNY, SVGAGI (reference sequence). Between the trimmed V and J ends, which lost 1 base and 6 bases, there was a span of 13 bases. For the CDR3, the DNA is TGTGCCAGCAGTTACTTGGGCGGGAACGAAAACACCATATATTTT. This translates into CASSYLGGNENTIYF.

This rearrangement joins TRBV4-1 to TRBJ2-5, with D tentatively TRBD1 or TRBD2 (5 bases each). The CDR3 is 16 residues long. Trimming pared 1 base from V and 3 bases from J, leaving 15 bases between. CDR1 is MGHRA, CDR2 YSYEKL, per germline. The DNA for the CDR3 is TGCGCCAGCAGCCAAGTAAGCTCCAGAGGGGAAGAGACCCAGTACTTC. It codes for CASSQVSSRGEETQYF.

V usage is TRBV6-1 and J usage is TRBJ2-7; TRBD2 is a possible D gene (6 bases). The CDR3 is made up of 13 amino acids. CDR1 and CDR2 (germline): MNHNS, SASEGT. The V end was cut by 0 bases, the J end by 5 bases, with 8 bases between. The CDR3 DNA is TGTGCCAGCAGTGAAGCCAGGGAGGACGAGCAGTACGTC. Translation gives CASSEAREDEQYV.

Here the CDR3 reads CATAWALSTDTQYF. The CDR3 DNA is TGTGCCACAGCATGGGCACTGAGCACAGATACGCAGTATTTT. The chain links TRBV2 to TRBJ2-3; D unresolved. Germline V gene data show CDR1 as SNHLY and CDR2 as FYNNEI. The CDR3 is 14 amino acids. Trimming stripped 10 bases from V and 0 bases from J, with 14 bases between. Full variable domain (rest looked up from reference TRBV2 and TRBJ2-3): EPEVTQTPSHQVTQMGQEVILRCVPISNHLYFYWYRQILGQKVEFLVSFYNNEISEKSEIFDDQFSVERPDGSNFTLKIRSTKLEDSAMYFCATAWALSTDTQYFGPGTRLTVL.

This chain connects TRBV5-1 to TRBJ2-5; D possibly corresponds to TRBD1 (6 bases). The V and J ends lost 0 bases and 5 bases respectively, with 11 bases between them. The CDR3 spans 14 residues. Germline-derived CDR1 and CDR2 are SGHRS and YFSETQ. CDR3 nucleotides: TGCGCCAGCAGCTTGGGGGGTCAGGGGGAGACCCAGTACTTC. It yields the protein CASSLGGQGETQYF.

This chain uses TRBV29-1 with TRBJ1-2; D is undetermined. Germline loops: CDR1 SQVTM, CDR2 ANQGSEA. This CDR3 contains 12 residues. V was pared by 4 bases and J by 2 bases, with 8 bases between. CDR3 in DNA: TGCAGCGTTGGATCCCAAAACTATGGCTACACCTTC. Amino acid sequence: CSVGSQNYGYTF.

The chain joins TRBV5-5 to TRBJ1-1; D is undetermined. CDR3 size: 13 residues. V shed 1 base and J shed 3 bases, with 7 bases lying between them. Per germline, CDR1 SGHKS and CDR2 YYEKEE (reference sequence). CDR3 amino acids: CASSLYSYTEAFF. CDR3 nucleotides: TGTGCCAGCAGCTTGTACTCTTACACTGAAGCTTTCTTT.

The V gene is TRBV7-9, the J gene TRBJ1-5; D gene uncertain. Between the trimmed V and J ends, which lost 1 base and 0 bases, there was a span of 7 bases. The CDR3 loop spans 15 amino acids. Germline CDR1 and CDR2: SEHNR and FQNEAQ (reference sequence). CDR3 in DNA: TGTGCCAGCAGCTTAGAGGGAAATAGCAATCAGCCCCAGCATTTT. Translation: CASSLEGNSNQPQHF.

The rearrangement joins TRBV19 to TRBJ2-7, with D perhaps TRBD1 (6 bases). The CDR3 runs to 16 residues. CDR1 and CDR2 (germline): LNHDA, SQIVND (reference sequence). V was pared by 10 bases and J by 1 base, with 23 bases between. The CDR3 DNA is TGTGCCACCCGTGACCGGAACAGGGAGCGGTCCTACGAGCAGTACGTC. This codes for CATRDRNRERSYEQYV.

V and J are TRBV21-1 and TRBJ2-3; the table's D call TRBD2 went unverified against the DNA. TRBV21-1 is a listed pseudogene. CDR3 length equals 10 residues. The CDR3 protein is CASSSRTSYF. The CDR3, as DNA: TGTGCCAGCAGCTCCCGGACTAGCTATTTT.

The chain is built from TRBV9 and TRBJ2-3, with no clear D. From germline, CDR1 is SGDLS and CDR2 YYNGEE. This CDR3 is built from 15 residues. The V gene lost 1 base and the J gene lost 3 bases, with 12 bases spanning the gap. The CDR3 loop is CASSVTSDQTDTQYF. CDR3 DNA sequence: TGTGCCAGCAGCGTAACCAGCGACCAAACAGATACGCAGTATTTT.

This clone has only a few counts. V is TRBV2 and J is TRBJ2-7; D might be TRBD1 (5 bases). The CDR3 sequence is 15 residues long. V was clipped by 0 bases and J by 4 bases, with 13 bases between them. The V gene's germline CDR1 is SNHLY and CDR2 FYNNEI. This chain's CDR3 is CASSEAPQGPYEQYV. CDR3 nucleotides: TGTGCCAGCAGTGAAGCGCCCCAGGGCCCTTACGAGCAGTACGTC.

The chain is built from TRBV19 and TRBJ1-5; maybe TRBD1 (5 bases). V was shortened by 7 bases and J by 7 bases, with 14 bases between the two germline ends. The germline gives CDR1 LNHDA, CDR2 SQIVND (reference sequence). This CDR3 contains 13 residues. CDR3 sequence: CASNDRKRQPQHF. In nucleotides, the CDR3 is TGTGCCAGTAATGACAGAAAAAGACAGCCCCAGCATTTT.

The gene calls are TRBV6-2 or TRBV6-3 and TRBJ2-3; D possibly corresponds to TRBD1 (6 bases). Germline V gene lookup returns CDR1 MNHEY and CDR2 SVGEGT. V was trimmed by 4 bases and J by 14 bases, leaving 22 bases between them. The CDR3 covers 14 residues. The CDR3 DNA reads TGTGCCAGCAGTTTTGTGGGGGCCCGGTCCGGGCTGTATTTT. Residues: CASSFVGARSGLYF.

This clone is a singleton in its sample. V usage is TRBV28 and J usage is TRBJ1-2, with D uncertain. Between the trimmed V and J ends, which lost 3 bases and 10 bases, there was a span of 21 bases. CDR3 size: 15 residues. In germline, CDR1 is MDHEN, CDR2 SYDVKM. The DNA for the CDR3 is TGTGCCAGCAGTTTTCCGATACCGGGGTCATATAACTACACCTTC. It yields the protein CASSFPIPGSYNYTF.

This sequence joins TRBV6-5 and TRBJ2-2; D unclear. CDR1 is MNHEY and CDR2 is SVGAGI in the germline V gene. This CDR3 has 13 residues. Trimming removed 6 bases at V and 0 bases at J, with 5 bases between. The CDR3 sequence is CASRQTNTGELFF. The CDR3 bases are TGTGCCAGCAGGCAAACGAACACCGGGGAGCTGTTTTTT.